The 4 T cell receptor beta chains below all came from one sample that was sequenced in a study of human T cells and chemical hapten exposure. Time point: patch test 1, 2 weeks after DPC sensitization. The treatment was: therapeutic diphenylcyclopropenone sensitization with weekly scalp DPC. TCRdb used MiXCR to reprocess the RACE reads, holding one entry per CDR3 protein. The sample records about 340,000 distinct CDR3 sequences, about 7% being singletons. Source: whole blood, taken in connection with sensitization to the hapten diphenylcyclopropenone (DPC). These receptors were collected from a woman aged 18-29 years with alopecia areata. Some clones in this sample may be carry-over from other donors' samples.

A few counts support this clonotype. The J gene is TRBJ1-1, the V gene TRBV9, with TRBD1 as a possible D gene (5 bases). The CDR3 consists of 15 residues. CDR1 SGDLS and CDR2 YYNGEE come from the germline V gene. V was cut by 4 bases and J by 6 bases, with 19 bases left in between. Written as DNA, the CDR3 is TGTGCCAGCAGCCCCTCCCGACAGCAATATCCTGAAGCTTTCTTT. Translated: CASSPSRQQYPEAFF.

This sequence joins TRBV5-1 and TRBJ1-2, with 10 bases identical to TRBD1. The CDR3 is 15 residues long. Germline lookup yields CDR1 SGHRS and CDR2 YFSETQ. Trimming at V came to 4 bases and at J to 3 bases, leaving 6 bases not matched to a gene. The CDR3 sequence: CASSPTGGIDYGYTF. DNA of the CDR3: TGCGCCAGCAGCCCGACAGGGGGCATCGACTATGGCTACACCTTC.

This clonotype was seen only a few times. The rearrangement joins TRBV6-2 or TRBV6-3 to TRBJ1-5; 12 bases are shared with TRBD1. CDR1 and CDR2 from the germline V gene are MNHEY and SVGEGT. V trimming: 1 base; J trimming: 8 bases; junction bases outside the gene matches: 6. This CDR3 comprises 16 residues. The CDR3 nucleotides are TGTGCCAGCAGTTACTATCTGGGACAGGGGGCTAAGCCCCAGCATTTT. This translates into CASSYYLGQGAKPQHF.

This clonotype was recorded at least ten times. The chain carries TRBV7-9 and TRBJ2-1; D remains unclear. This CDR3 spans 16 amino acids. V gave up 8 bases and J gave up 8 bases, with 25 bases separating them. From germline, CDR1 is SEHNR and CDR2 FQNEAQ (reference sequence). The CDR3 protein is CASAHSIMSKPDEQFF. CDR3 coding DNA: TGTGCCAGCGCGCATAGCATTATGTCGAAGCCCGATGAGCAGTTCTTC.